This T cell receptor (beta chain) was sequenced in a study of T cell responses to AZD1222 COVID-19 vaccine (dated by TCRdb to the early 2020s). Study-wide context: AZD1222 recipients with second doses at about 4 weeks or about 12 weeks were pooled, because spike-specific TCR depth and breadth did not differ between schedules. A total of 230 or so trial participants underwent TCR sequencing, of whom around 200 received two doses of AZD1222 and about 25 received two doses of the MenACWY control vaccine. Trial participants were enrolled by age into 18-55, 56-69 and 70-plus year subgroups, with about 150, 28 and 57 TCR-sequenced participants respectively.

This specimen's time point label, per the study, means: baseline before first vaccination. Samples from vaccinated people were obtained from the UK trials COV001 and COV002, which included a single-blind randomized controlled phase 2/3 trial of AZD1222 (ChAdOx1 nCoV-19) in healthy adults. For TCRbeta chain sequencing, PBMC samples from trial participants were taken at day 0 and at day 28 after the second dose. The CDR3 regions of human TCRbeta chains were analyzed by immunosequencing. The study's processing was this. Repertoire TCRs were checked for matches against a reference library of SARS-CoV-2-specific TCRs that had been generated using the MIRA antigen-specificity platform. Breadth was defined as the fraction of unique TCRs that were SARS-CoV-2-associated. Depth was defined as the fraction of total T cells that were SARS-CoV-2-associated. Using the MIRA data, each spike-specific TCR was mapped to the spike region that the TCR reacts to and placed in a CD4 or CD8 class. Log10-transformed breadth and depth values were compared by one-way ANOVA with Sidak's multiple comparisons tests. TCRdb stores this immuneACCESS table with in-frame sequences only. Part of the clones is absent; in the studies checked, under half of the shortfall reflects unresolved V genes, and no reason is known for the rest. V and J calls and clone size come straight from that table; D and trimming were deduced from the DNA. The sample includes about 140,000 clones, with around 93% observed a single time. Jointly, the top ten make up around 2.7% of the sample.

Its CDR3 holds 15 amino acids, cysteine through phenylalanine. CDR3 DNA is the only sequence kept; it has 45 bases, read in frame from the first base. The research as a whole found: Conclusions about previously exposed vaccinees are limited, since just five to seven AZD1222 recipients were seropositive for SARS-CoV-2 at baseline. Epitopes outside the regions mutated in the B.1.351 and B.1.1.7 variants were reportedly recognized by nearly half of the unique spike-specific TCRs. Because no samples from the day 14 peak response were available, repertoires could be characterized only after the peak T cell response. A significant rise in spike-specific TCR breadth and depth was observed after two AZD1222 doses relative to day 0 and relative to MenACWY recipients. CD4 TCRs associated with the vaccine covered the entire spike protein, and the dominant responses were in regions 160-218 and 743-854. Most participants were white British and females outnumbered males, and the authors suggested that clonal diversity may have been underestimated. In the small 56-69-year group, the increase in depth fell short of significance, most likely because of low power.

This clone was observed once. Its antigen remains undetermined. No per-base quality is available; no much larger clone lies one base away. The material sequenced was peripheral blood, taken on day 0 of AZD1222 vaccination. The rearranged chain carries TRBV21-1 and TRBJ2-5. TRBV21-1 is marked as a pseudogene. This receptor was obtained from an adult in good health. In nucleotide form, the sequence is TGTGCCAGCAGCAAAATAAGAGACCTTCAAGAGACCCAGTACTTC. It translates to CASSKIRDLQETQYF.